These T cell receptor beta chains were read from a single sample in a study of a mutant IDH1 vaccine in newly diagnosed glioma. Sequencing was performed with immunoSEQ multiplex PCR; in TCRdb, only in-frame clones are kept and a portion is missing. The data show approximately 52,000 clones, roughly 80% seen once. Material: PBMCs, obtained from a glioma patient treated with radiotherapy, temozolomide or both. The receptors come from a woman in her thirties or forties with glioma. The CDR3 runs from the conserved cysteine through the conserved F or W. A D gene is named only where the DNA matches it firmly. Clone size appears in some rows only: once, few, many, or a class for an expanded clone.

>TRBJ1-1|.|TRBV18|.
TGTGCCAGCTCACCACAGGGAATGGCTGAAGCTTTCTTT
CASSPQGMAEAFF
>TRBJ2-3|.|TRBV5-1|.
TGCGCCAGCAGCTTGAGTAGGGGCCCTTCCGATACGCAGTATTTT
CASSLSRGPSDTQYF
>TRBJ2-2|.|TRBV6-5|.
TGTGCCAGCAGTTGGGGACTTAAAGGCACCGGGGAGCTGTTTTTT
CASSWGLKGTGELFF
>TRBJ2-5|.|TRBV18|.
TGTGCCAGCTCACCACTTGGTCCAGTAGGGAGCGGGGAGACCCAGTACTTC
CASSPLGPVGSGETQYF
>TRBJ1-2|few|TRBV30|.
TGTGCCTGGAGGGAGGACACCTATGGCTACACCTTC
CAWREDTYGYTF
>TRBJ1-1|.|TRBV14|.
TGTGCCAGCAGCCATACAGGTCTCGAGGCTTTCTTT
CASSHTGLEAFF
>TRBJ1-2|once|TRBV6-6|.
TGTGCCAGCAGTCGACCGGGACCAAACTATGGCTACACCTTC
CASSRPGPNYGYTF
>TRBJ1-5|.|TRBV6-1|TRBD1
TGTGCCAGCAGTGAAGCGCCTCAACAGGGGGTGAGCAATCAGCCCCAGCATTTT
CASSEAPQQGVSNQPQHF
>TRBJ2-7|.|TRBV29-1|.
TGCAGCGTTGAGGAGGGGGAGCAGTACTTC
CSVEEGEQYF
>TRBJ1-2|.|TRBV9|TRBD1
TGTGCCAGCAGCGTAGCCGGTTTGACAGGGGTGCCCTATGGCTACACCTTC
CASSVAGLTGVPYGYTF
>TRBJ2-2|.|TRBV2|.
TGTGCCAGCAGCACAGGGAGGGGGGAGCTGTTTTTT
CASSTGRGELFF